This is a list of T cell receptor beta chains from one sample in a study of T-cell memory formation after mild COVID-19. TCRdb re-called the 5' RACE reads with MiXCR, one entry per CDR3 protein. The profile shows around 83,000 distinct CDR3 sequences, roughly 25% of them singletons. Sequencing input: PBMCs or a T cell subset sorted from them (not recorded which). The origin of the receptors is a man aged 18 to 29 who had mild COVID-19 (a few samples of this study predate the infection). Cell type and time point are not known. CDR3s include the opening cysteine and the closing phenylalanine or tryptophan. A D gene is named only where the DNA matches it firmly. Expanded clones get a size class; other rows say once, few or many, or leave the size out.

abundance	d_gene	v_gene	j_gene	CDR3nt	CDR3aa
NA	NA	TRBV4-1	TRBJ2-3	TGCGCCAGCAGCCCCTGGGCCTCAGGGAGCACAGATACGCAGTATTTT	CASSPWASGSTDTQYF
NA	NA	TRBV7-8	TRBJ2-7	TGTGCCAGCAGCCCGCCTGGGGGGTACGAGCAGTACTTC	CASSPPGGYEQYF
NA	TRBD1	TRBV7-2	TRBJ1-2	TGTGCCAGCAGCTTTACAGGGGATGGCTACACCTTC	CASSFTGDGYTF
few	TRBD2	TRBV11-2	TRBJ2-5	TGTGCCAGCAGGGGGGTGTATAGTGGCGGGGGCCAAGAGACCCAGTACTTC	CASRGVYSGGGQETQYF
NA	NA	TRBV12-3/TRBV12-4	TRBJ2-1	TGTGCCAGCAGGGGGGGAGGTTCTAGGGATGAGCAGTTCTTC	CASRGGGSRDEQFF
NA	NA	TRBV28	TRBJ1-2	TGTGCCAGCAGCCGACACTCGGACACCCGAGTCATAAACTATGGCTACACCTTC	CASSRHSDTRVINYGYTF
few	TRBD1	TRBV6-5	TRBJ1-1	TGTGCCACTAACAGGGGCATGAACACTGAAGCTTTCTTT	CATNRGMNTEAFF
NA	TRBD1	TRBV3-1	TRBJ1-5	TGTGCCAGCAGCCAAGACCCAGGGGGCTTTGGGCAGCCCCAGCATTTT	CASSQDPGGFGQPQHF
few	TRBD1	TRBV6-5	TRBJ2-1	TGTGCCAGCAGTTATTTTACCGGGACAGGGGGCAATGAGCAGTTCTTC	CASSYFTGTGGNEQFF
NA	NA	TRBV2	TRBJ2-5	TGTGCCAGCAGTGAAGCCCGGGACACACAAGAGACCCAGTACTTC	CASSEARDTQETQYF
NA	NA	TRBV3-1	TRBJ2-3	TGTGCCAGCAGCCAACTGGGGGCAACCACAGATACGCAGTATTTT	CASSQLGATTDTQYF
few	NA	TRBV7-2	TRBJ2-7	TGTGCCAGCAGCGAGGCAGGGGTACCCTACGAGCAGTACTTC	CASSEAGVPYEQYF
few	TRBD1	TRBV7-3	TRBJ2-1	TGTGCCAGCAGCTTAGGGACAGGCGAATATGAGCAGTTCTTC	CASSLGTGEYEQFF
NA	TRBD2	TRBV20-1	TRBJ2-3	TGCAGTGCTAGAGATCTAGCGGGGGGGCAGGGAGATACGCAGTATTTT	CSARDLAGGQGDTQYF
few	NA	TRBV7-9	TRBJ1-3	TGTGCCAGCAGCTCACCAGAGCGCTCTGGAAACACCATATATTTT	CASSSPERSGNTIYF
few	NA	TRBV7-9	TRBJ2-2	TGTGCCAGCAGCCACTCCGGGGAGCTGTTTTTT	CASSHSGELFF
many	TRBD2	TRBV7-6	TRBJ2-2	TGTGCCAGCAGCCCCGCCGGCGGGAGCCGTTGGGAGCTGTTTTTT	CASSPAGGSRWELFF
once	TRBD1	TRBV4-3	TRBJ1-1	TGCGCCAGCAGCCAGGGAGGGACAGGTGAAGCTTTCTTT	CASSQGGTGEAFF